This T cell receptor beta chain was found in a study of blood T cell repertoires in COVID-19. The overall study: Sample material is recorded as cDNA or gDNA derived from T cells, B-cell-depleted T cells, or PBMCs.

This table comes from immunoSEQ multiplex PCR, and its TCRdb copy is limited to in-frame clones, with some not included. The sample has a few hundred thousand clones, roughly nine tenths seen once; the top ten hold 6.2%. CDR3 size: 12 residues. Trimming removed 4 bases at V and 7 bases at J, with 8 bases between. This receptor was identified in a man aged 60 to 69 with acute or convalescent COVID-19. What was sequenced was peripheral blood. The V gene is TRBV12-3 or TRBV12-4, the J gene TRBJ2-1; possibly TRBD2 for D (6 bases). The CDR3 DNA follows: TGTGCCAGCAGTTCCCTAGCGAATGAGCAGTTCTTC. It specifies CASSSLANEQFF.